Detailed here is one TCR beta chain. Its antigen is as yet unknown. RNA transcripts were the template for amplifying TCR beta CDR3 regions. When the TCR CDR3 underwent first-round RT-PCR, the HTBI primer set was used. TCRdb analysed the multiplex PCR reads with MiXCR anew, one entry per CDR3 protein. The sample carries 400,000 to 500,000 distinct CDR3 sequences, approximately 14% recorded once. The data originate from a study of T cells in Graves' hyperthyroidism and ophthalmopathy. About the research overall: Peripheral blood specimens were obtained at initial diagnosis, prior to any treatment.

The study defined stable Graves' hyperthyroidism as no ophthalmopathy progression within 18 months. Together with thyroid ultrasound, orbital computed tomography, serum thyroxine and TRAb, clinical symptoms were used for diagnoses. Regarding the study as a whole: The majority of expanded thyroid clonotypes above 0.001 also appeared in blood.

The germline V gene has CDR1 DFQATT and CDR2 SNEGSKA (reference sequence). The CDR3 consists of 12 residues. The V and J ends lost 4 bases and 1 base respectively, with 6 bases between them. Sequenced sample: blood. The V call is TRBV20-1, the J call TRBJ2-3; D gene unclear. This clonotype originated in a young woman with Graves' hyperthyroidism. Here the CDR3 reads CSAKRRTDTQYF. DNA for the CDR3: TGCAGTGCTAAAAGACGCACAGATACGCAGTATTTT.